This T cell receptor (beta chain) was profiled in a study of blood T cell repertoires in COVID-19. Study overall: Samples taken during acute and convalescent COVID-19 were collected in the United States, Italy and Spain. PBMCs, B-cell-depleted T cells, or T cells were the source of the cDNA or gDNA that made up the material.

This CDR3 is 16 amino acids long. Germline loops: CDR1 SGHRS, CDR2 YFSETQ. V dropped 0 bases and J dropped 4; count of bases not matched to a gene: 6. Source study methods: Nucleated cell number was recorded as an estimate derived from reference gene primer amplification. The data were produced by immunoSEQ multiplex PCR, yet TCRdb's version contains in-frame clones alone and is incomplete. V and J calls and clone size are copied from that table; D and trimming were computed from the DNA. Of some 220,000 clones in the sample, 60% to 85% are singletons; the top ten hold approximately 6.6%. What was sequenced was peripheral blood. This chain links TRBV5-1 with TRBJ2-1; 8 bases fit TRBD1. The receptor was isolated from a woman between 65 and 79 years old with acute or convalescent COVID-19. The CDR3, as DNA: TGCGCCAGCAGCTTGGACGGGACAGGCTCATACAATGAGCAGTTCTTC. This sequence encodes CASSLDGTGSYNEQFF.